This is a list of T cell receptor beta chains from one sample in a study of blood T cell repertoires in COVID-19. Method: immunoSEQ multiplex PCR; TCRdb's copy keeps in-frame clones and lacks some. The sample consists of over 150,000 clones, 65% to 85% of them appearing once. Sequencing used peripheral blood. These receptors were collected from an older woman with acute or convalescent COVID-19. Both conserved end residues are part of each CDR3. The D gene is left open where the match is weak. Expanded clones get a size class; other rows say once, few or many, or leave the size out.

size	V	J	D	CDR3	DNA
NA	TRBV7-9	TRBJ1-1	NA	CASSRDFSAFF	TGTGCCAGCAGCCGGGACTTCTCGGCTTTCTTT
once	TRBV15	TRBJ2-7	TRBD1	CATGNTGALSEQYF	TGTGCCACCGGTAATACAGGGGCGCTCTCCGAGCAGTACTTC
NA	TRBV13	TRBJ1-2	TRBD1	CASSLQGQGTYGYTF	TGTGCCAGCAGCCTTCAGGGACAGGGGACGTACGGCTACACCTTC
NA	TRBV6-5	TRBJ1-1	NA	CASSYEISLGEAFF	TGTGCCAGCAGTTACGAGATAAGTCTCGGTGAAGCTTTCTTT
NA	TRBV5-6	TRBJ2-5	NA	CASSLEETQYF	TGTGCCAGCAGCCTAGAAGAGACCCAGTACTTC
few	TRBV5-1	TRBJ1-1	NA	CASSSFSPSANTEAFF	TGCGCCAGCAGCTCCTTTAGCCCTTCAGCTAACACTGAAGCTTTCTTT
NA	TRBV25-1	TRBJ2-2	TRBD2	CASSDSDSGGHTGELFF	TGTGCCAGCAGTGACTCCGATAGCGGGGGTCACACCGGGGAGCTGTTTTTT
NA	TRBV11-2	TRBJ1-2	NA	CASSAIGRGGYTF	TGTGCCAGCAGCGCAATCGGGAGGGGAGGCTACACCTTC
NA	TRBV19	TRBJ2-5	NA	CASSSWTDQETQYF	TGTGCCAGTAGTAGCTGGACAGATCAAGAGACCCAGTACTTC
NA	TRBV24-1	TRBJ2-7	TRBD1	CATSEIDRDYEQYF	TGTGCCACCAGTGAAATCGACAGGGACTACGAGCAGTACTTC
NA	TRBV5-5	TRBJ1-5	NA	CASSLVGTSAGQPQHF	TGTGCCAGCAGCTTGGTCGGCACCTCGGCCGGGCAGCCCCAGCATTTT
NA	TRBV11-2	TRBJ2-7	TRBD2	CASTTSGGLYEQYF	TGTGCCAGCACGACTAGCGGGGGGCTTTACGAGCAGTACTTC
NA	TRBV7-2	TRBJ2-5	NA	CASSFDFQETQYF	TGTGCCAGCAGCTTTGACTTCCAAGAGACCCAGTACTTC
NA	TRBV7-2	TRBJ2-5	NA	CASSMDSNQETQYF	TGTGCCAGCAGCATGGACAGTAATCAGGAGACCCAGTACTTC
once	TRBV7-2	TRBJ2-5	TRBD2	CASSLVAGARETQYF	TGTGCCAGCAGCTTAGTAGCGGGGGCCCGAGAGACCCAGTACTTC
few	TRBV27	TRBJ1-3	TRBD1	CASRRTGRNTIYF	TGTGCCAGCAGACGGACAGGTAGAAACACCATATATTTT
NA	TRBV5-1	TRBJ1-1	TRBD1	CASSGGQTNTEAFF	TGCGCCAGCAGCGGGGGACAGACGAACACTGAAGCTTTCTTT